This T cell receptor (beta chain) was observed in a study of beta chain features in type 1 diabetes. The CDR3 extends over 14 amino acids. Germline CDR1 SGDLS, CDR2 YYNGEE. Trimming shortened V by 3 bases and J by 8 bases, and 17 bases separated the two germline ends. This clone was counted a few times. Expressed TCRB transcripts were sequenced because the isolated RNA had all been reverse transcribed beforehand. Sequenced by immunoSEQ multiplex PCR; TCRdb stores in-frame clones only, minus some. Counted here are 200,000 to 250,000 clones, approximately 10% occurring once; the ten biggest clones make up approximately 1.5%.

V usage is TRBV9 and J usage is TRBJ1-2; maybe TRBD1 (5 bases). The sequenced sample consisted of central memory CD4+ T cells from blood. The TCR originated in a man aged 18 to 35 in good health. The DNA for the CDR3 is TGTGCCAGCAGCGACCCCCCAGGGCGGGAGGGCTACACCTTC. Translated, it gives CASSDPPGREGYTF.